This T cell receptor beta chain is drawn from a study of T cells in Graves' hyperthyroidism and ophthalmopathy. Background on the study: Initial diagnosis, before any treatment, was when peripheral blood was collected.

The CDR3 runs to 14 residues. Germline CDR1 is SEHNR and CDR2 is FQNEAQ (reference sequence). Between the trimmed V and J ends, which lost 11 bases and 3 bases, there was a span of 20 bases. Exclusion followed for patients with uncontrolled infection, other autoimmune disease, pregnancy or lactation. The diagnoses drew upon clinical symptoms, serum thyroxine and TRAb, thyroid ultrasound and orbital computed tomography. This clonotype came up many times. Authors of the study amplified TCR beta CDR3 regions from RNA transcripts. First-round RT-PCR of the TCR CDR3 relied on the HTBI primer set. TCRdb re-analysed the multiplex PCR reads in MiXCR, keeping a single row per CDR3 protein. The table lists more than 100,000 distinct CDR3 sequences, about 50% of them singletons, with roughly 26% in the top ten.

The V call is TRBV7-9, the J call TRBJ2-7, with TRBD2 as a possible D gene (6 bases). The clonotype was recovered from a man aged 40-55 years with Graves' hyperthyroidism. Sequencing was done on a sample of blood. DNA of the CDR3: TGTGCCGTAGGAGGGGCGCACGGTGGCTACGAGCAGTACTTC. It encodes CAVGGAHGGYEQYF.